This T cell receptor beta chain emerged from a study of human T cells and chemical hapten exposure. Germline assignment: CDR1 SGHRS and CDR2 YFSETQ. With V trimmed by 1 base and J by 2 bases, 3 bases remained unmatched. The CDR3 contains 15 residues. The study's library attached unique molecular identifiers to single cDNA molecules. TCRdb used MiXCR to reprocess the RACE reads, holding one entry per CDR3 protein. This sample has more than 300,000 distinct CDR3 sequences, with 4.5% to 5.5% found just once. Time point here: pre-sensitization, week 0. The treatment is: therapeutic diphenylcyclopropenone sensitization with weekly scalp DPC. Total RNA extraction was carried out from unfractionated whole blood.

The sequences come from whole blood, collected in connection with sensitization to the hapten diphenylcyclopropenone (DPC). The receptor comes from a woman aged 45-65 years with alopecia areata. Some clones in this sample may be carry-over from other donors' samples. The chain is built from TRBV5-1 and TRBJ2-3, with 8 bases that match TRBD1. In DNA form, the CDR3 reads TGCGCCAGCAGCTTGACAGGGGGTGACACAGATACGCAGTATTTT. Translation: CASSLTGGDTDTQYF.